This T cell receptor beta chain was profiled in a study of cytomegalovirus exposure and HLA in healthy donors (dated by TCRdb to about 2017). A note on the overall study: According to an earlier analysis of several hundred of the donors, some 170 million T cells yielded over 90 million unique TCR beta sequences and roughly 280 Gb of sequence data. An earlier analysis of 587 of the donors used high-throughput TCR beta sequencing to judge whether each TCR beta V gene segment behaved as functional or pseudogenic. Among under 450 genotyped donors of the cohort, an average of around 240,000 unique TCR beta nucleotide sequences were sequenced per donor, roughly 20% of them non-productive. In addition to the first cohort of 500 to 850 subjects, a separate validation cohort of approximately 120 different subjects was used. About 330 gigabases of sequencing data and 75 million to 85 million unique TCR sequences made up an early release that covered fewer than 650 HLA-typed donors. The genetic ancestry cluster associated with self-reported Caucasian donors included 81% of the roughly 400 genotyped donors. Donor age, sex, ethnicity and CMV serostatus were collected together with the repertoire data. All discovery cohort repertoires had been generated using a single sequencing platform. Because of strong linkage in the cohort, roughly five DR-DQ haplotypes were treated as single units for association and clustering. Rather than drawing on any new phenotypic data, the later analysis identified candidate immune exposures from TCR beta sequences and the way those sequences occurred across donors. HLA typing included class I and class II loci at four-digit resolution. The aim of the study was to test whether cataloging public T cell receptors could identify signatures of past pathogen exposure. The study profiled the T cell repertoires of hundreds of subjects by immunosequencing and related them to cytomegalovirus serostatus. In a later analysis, previously published TCR beta repertoires from 666 donors were re-analyzed and high-resolution HLA genotyping was added so that TCR occurrence patterns could be studied. To predict cytomegalovirus infection status, the study combined high-throughput TCR immunosequencing, statistical association of individual TCRs with disease status, and machine learning. The number of donors typed differed by locus, with about 629-640 for A, B, C, DRB1 and DQB1, approximately 500 for DQA1, 600 to 610 for DPA1, and some 440 for DPB1. A later genetic analysis took genome-wide SNP genotypes for about 55% of the 666 donors and used that subset as a discovery cohort. The full study reports these points: In the study, some 180 TCR beta chains were listed as associated with cytomegalovirus. Roughly 15 rarely observed V segments, including chromosome 9 orphons, were excluded from the earlier analysis of just under 600 of the donors because counts were too low. Because HLA typing was missing for some donors at each locus, association tests included only the typed subset. V-gene and J-gene trimming of TCR beta chains was associated with a missense DCLRE1C variant in a later genetic analysis, and the association was replicated in an independent cohort. A further reported finding was that TCR beta sequences accurately predicted the HLA-A and HLA-B alleles for most subjects in the first cohort. A later analysis found that HLA-associated TCR beta chains were more clonally expanded and had lower generation probabilities than equally common non-associated chains. A cluster of highly shared sequence variants was judged likely to represent a technical artifact of the sequencing pipeline. Several of the top co-occurrence clusters appeared to be linked to parvovirus B19, influenza, CMV and Epstein-Barr virus, according to a later analysis. It was suggested by the authors that the approach could potentially be generalized to other disease states and immunological phenotypes. Presence/absence analyses assumed roughly uniform sequencing depth across donors, an assumption that may not hold. Broadly in line with IMGT annotations, most TCR beta V segments showed up in productive rearrangements about 87% or about 30% of the time in an earlier analysis of 450 to 750 of the donors. The cohort was sequenced for TCR beta chains only, and without alpha or paired-chain data the features that could be detected were limited. Linkage disequilibrium might explain the correlated functional status among segregating V segments, but an unknown experimental factor could not be excluded. The only immune exposure information available for the cohort was CMV serostatus. In a later analysis, TCR association rates were found to vary across HLA loci, with the most associated TCRs seen for DRB1 alleles and the fewest for HLA-C alleles. When HLA alleles, especially DR and DQ, strongly co-occurred, TCR associations were difficult to assign to individual alleles. Most TCR sequences were seen in very few donors, while some public TCRs were found in many individuals. Compared with the approximately 600-donor mean, donors in an Asian-associated ancestry cluster had fewer N-insertions in productive TCRs, according to a later genetic analysis. Three of the identified cytomegalovirus-associated TCR beta chains were confirmed in vitro to be specific for cytomegalovirus antigens. In a later analysis, some 17,000 TCR beta sequences were associated with specific HLA alleles at a false discovery rate of 0.05. Cytomegalovirus status was reported to be diagnosed by the classifier with high specificity and sensitivity in both the original and validation cohorts. A later analysis found that most CMV-associated TCR beta chains appeared HLA-restricted, with HLA associations seemingly driven largely by CMV exposure.

The sample holds a few counts of this clone. Which antigen it targets is not known. Nothing much larger sits one base from this clone, and base qualities are not available. The cohort comprised under 700 healthy bone marrow donors. All cohort members were sampled while nominally healthy, although unrecorded immune exposures were likely present. The donor tested CMV seronegative, placing the donor among the 350 to 400 seronegative members of the cohort. Every donor gave a peripheral blood sample, and the peripheral blood mononuclear cells from that sample were used for TCR beta sequencing. The Qiagen DNeasy Blood Extraction Kit was used to extract genomic DNA from the blood cell samples. Library generation was performed with the immunoSEQ multiplex PCR assay. For the multiplex PCR, a mixture combining 60 forward primers for TCR Vbeta segments and 13 reverse primers for TCR Jbeta segments was used. The CDR3 region of rearranged TCR beta genes was amplified from genomic DNA with a multiplex PCR assay. On the Illumina HiSeq System, the amplified TCR beta libraries were sequenced as 87-base-pair reads. On the authors' methods: Across the 700 or so repertoires, a later analysis counted approximately 75 million unique TCR beta chains, roughly 11 million of which were shared by at least two donors. A nearest-neighbor algorithm error-corrected the raw reads and collapsed the reads into unique sequences, merging closely related sequences to remove PCR and sequencing errors. To assign V, D and J gene segments, CDR3 sequences were aligned to IMGT reference sequences. Each retained sequence needed at least a six-nucleotide match to both a V gene segment and a J gene segment. A rearrangement counted as productive if the CDR3 had no stop codons and remained in frame with V and J, and every other rearrangement counted as non-productive. CDR3 was defined by IMGT convention, running from the second conserved V-encoded cysteine to the conserved J-encoded phenylalanine. In an earlier analysis of just under 600 of the donors, sequences lacking an unambiguous match to a single V gene segment were excluded. In an earlier analysis of approximately 500 of the donors, a V segment was called functional when productive rearrangements were above 56.7%, and segregating when the standard deviation between donors exceeded 5%. A statistical classification framework was built to diagnose cytomegalovirus status from the catalog of TCR beta chain sequences. In a later analysis, V and J genes were assigned by comparing TCR nucleotide sequences against IMGT/GENE-DB human TR gene sequences. In a later analysis, CDR3 sequences and most-parsimonious VDJ recombination scenarios were assigned using the TCRdist pipeline. In a later analysis, each TCR beta chain was defined by its CDR3 amino acid sequence together with its V-gene family, and reads lacking a unique V-gene family were excluded. A later analysis removed 500 to 650 highly shared, low-generation-probability nucleotide sequences to deal with suspected cross-contamination and a sequencing artifact. For each public chain, a later analysis derived a clonal expansion index from normalized ranks of inferred template counts within each repertoire. In a later analysis, generation probabilities were computed with a VDJ recombination model fitted to out-of-frame rearrangements, and the resulting probabilities were checked against IGoR. Hypergeometric tests were used in a later analysis to score TCR-TCR, TCR-HLA and TCR-CMV co-occurrence, with a repertoire-size bias correction applied to the TCR pairs. A later analysis estimated false discovery rates by permuting HLA or CMV assignments 20 times. In a later analysis, co-occurring TCRs were grouped using DBSCAN, and TCRdist sequence similarity was added for clustering within HLA-allele-positive subsets. For co-occurrence clustering, repertoires with fewer than 30,000 or more than 120,000 public chains were excluded, along with 4 to 6 repertoires with anomalous nucleotide sharing. TCRdb took this table from immuneACCESS and kept in-frame rearrangements with V and J called. Such tables lack part of the clones; where checked against another copy, unresolved V genes explain under half of the gap, and the rest is unexplained. V, J and clone size derive from that table, while D and trimming were established from the DNA sequence. For this sample the table gives just over 200,000 clones, of which around 80% were detected only once. About 1.7% of the sample goes to the ten largest clones.

Material: PBMCs. The TCR comes from a man aged 50-60 years in good health and CMV-seronegative.

The nucleotide sequence is TGTGCCAGCAGTCCCTTGAGGAACATTCAGTACTTC. Translated, it gives CASSPLRNIQYF. The rearrangement joined TRBV28 to TRBJ2-4; the D gene cannot be named for sure. The germline V gene gives CDR1 as MDHEN and CDR2 as SYDVKM. Cut back by 5 bases and 7 bases, the V and J ends lie 9 bases apart. Including cysteine and phenylalanine, the CDR3 has 12 amino acids. The sequence is cut down to CDR3 DNA, 36 bases in frame from base 1.